This TCR beta chain originates from a study of cytomegalovirus exposure and HLA in healthy donors. Regarding the study as a whole: Immune exposure data for these donors was limited to CMV serostatus.

This clone was seen only once. Its specificity is unknown. Germline CDR1 reads SGHRS; CDR2 reads YFSETQ. Germline trimming cut 4 bases from V and 3 bases from J; bases unmatched to any gene: 8. This CDR3 has 15 amino acids. The PCR ran on 60 Vbeta and 13 Jbeta primers. Produced via immunoSEQ multiplex PCR; TCRdb's table is partial and in-frame only. The table shows around 150,000 clones, with roughly 71% occurring only once. The origin of this receptor is a woman aged 40 to 50 in good health and CMV-seronegative. V and J are TRBV5-1 and TRBJ2-5, with 8 bases aligning to TRBD1. Input material: PBMCs. This CDR3 is CASSLADRAEETQYF. The DNA of the CDR3 is TGCGCCAGCAGCCTGGCGGACAGGGCGGAAGAGACCCAGTACTTC.